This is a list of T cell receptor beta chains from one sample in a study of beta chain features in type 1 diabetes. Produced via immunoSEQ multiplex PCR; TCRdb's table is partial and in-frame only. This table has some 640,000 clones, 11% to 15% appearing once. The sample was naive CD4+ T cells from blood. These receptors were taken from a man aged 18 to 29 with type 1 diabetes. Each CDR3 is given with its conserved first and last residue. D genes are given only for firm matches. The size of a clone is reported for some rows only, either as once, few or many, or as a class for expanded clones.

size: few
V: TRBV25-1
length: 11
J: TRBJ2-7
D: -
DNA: TGTGCCAGCAGTGAATACTCCGAGCAGTACTTC
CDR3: CASSEYSEQYF

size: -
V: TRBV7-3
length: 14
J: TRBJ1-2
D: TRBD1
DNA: TGTGCCAGCAGCCCCGGGACAGGGGGAGGAGGCTACACCTTC
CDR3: CASSPGTGGGGYTF

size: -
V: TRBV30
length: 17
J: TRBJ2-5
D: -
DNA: TGTGCCTGGTATTCCGCCGGGATCCCCACGGACCAGGAGACCCAGTACTTC
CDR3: CAWYSAGIPTDQETQYF

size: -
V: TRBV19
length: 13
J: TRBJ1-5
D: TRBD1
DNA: TGTGCCAGTAGTATAGCAGGGGGTCAGCCCCAGCATTTT
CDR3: CASSIAGGQPQHF

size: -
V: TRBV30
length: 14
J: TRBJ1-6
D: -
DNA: TGTGCCTGGAGTGTACTGACAGATAATTCACCCCTCCACTTT
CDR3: CAWSVLTDNSPLHF

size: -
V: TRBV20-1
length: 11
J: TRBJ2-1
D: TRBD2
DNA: TGCAGTGCCGGGACTAGCGGAGAGCAGTTCTTC
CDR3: CSAGTSGEQFF

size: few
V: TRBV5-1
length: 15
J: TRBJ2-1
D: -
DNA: TGCGCCAGCAGCGCACAGGTGGAGGCCTACAATGAGCAGTTCTTC
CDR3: CASSAQVEAYNEQFF

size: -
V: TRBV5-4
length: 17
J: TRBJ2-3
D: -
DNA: TGTGCCAGCAGCTTGGATGCTTGGACAGACTACACAGATACGCAGTATTTT
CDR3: CASSLDAWTDYTDTQYF

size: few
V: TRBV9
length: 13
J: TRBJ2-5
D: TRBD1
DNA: TGTGCCAGCAGCGAAGGGACAGAAGAGACCCAGTACTTC
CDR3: CASSEGTEETQYF

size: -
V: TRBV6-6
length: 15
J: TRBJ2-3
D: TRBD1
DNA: TGTGCCAGCACCCTAATCCAGGGACAGGTTAAGACGCAGTATTTT
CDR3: CASTLIQGQVKTQYF

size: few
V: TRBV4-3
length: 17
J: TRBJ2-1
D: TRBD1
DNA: TGCGCCAGCAGCCAAGTTCCGGGACAGGGCTCCTACAATGAGCAGTTCTTC
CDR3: CASSQVPGQGSYNEQFF

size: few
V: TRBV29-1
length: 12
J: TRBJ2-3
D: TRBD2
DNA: TGCAGCGTTACTAGCGGGAGTGATACGCAGTATTTT
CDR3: CSVTSGSDTQYF

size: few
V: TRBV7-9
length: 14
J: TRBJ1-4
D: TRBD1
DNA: TGTGCCAGCAGCCGTGGGACAGGAGTTGGAGAACTGTTTTTT
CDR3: CASSRGTGVGELFF

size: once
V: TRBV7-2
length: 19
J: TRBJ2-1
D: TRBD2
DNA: TGTGCCAGCAGCTTCCTGGGACTAGCGGGCGCGGACGTCAGCAATGAGCAGTTCTTC
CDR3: CASSFLGLAGADVSNEQFF

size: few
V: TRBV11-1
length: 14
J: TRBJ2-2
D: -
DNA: TGTGCCAGCAGCTTAGAAGCGGTCCCCGGGGAGCTGTTTTTT
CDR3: CASSLEAVPGELFF

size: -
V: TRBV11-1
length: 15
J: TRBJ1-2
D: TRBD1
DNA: TGTGCCAGCAGCTCTCTGACAGGGAATGGTGATGGCTACACCTTC
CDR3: CASSSLTGNGDGYTF

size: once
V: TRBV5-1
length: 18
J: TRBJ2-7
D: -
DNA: TGCGCCAGCAGCTTGAGGGGGGCAGGGCTAGCTGCTCCCTACGAGCAGTACTTC
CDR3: CASSLRGAGLAAPYEQYF

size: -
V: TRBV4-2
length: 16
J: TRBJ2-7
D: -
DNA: TGTGCCAGCAGCCAAGAAGGCGGGGCCATAACCTACGAGCAGTACTTC
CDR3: CASSQEGGAITYEQYF

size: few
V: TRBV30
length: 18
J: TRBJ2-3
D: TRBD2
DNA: TGTGCCTGGAGTATTCGTAGCGGGGGGACCACTAGCACAGATACGCAGTATTTT
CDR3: CAWSIRSGGTTSTDTQYF

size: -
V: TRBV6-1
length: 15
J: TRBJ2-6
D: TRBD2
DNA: TGTGCCAGCAGTCCCCGGGGGGGGAGGGCCAACGTCCTGACTTTC
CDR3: CASSPRGGRANVLTF

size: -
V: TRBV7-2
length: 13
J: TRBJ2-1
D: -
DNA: TGTGCCAGCAGCCGGACTGCCCGGAATGAGCAGTTCTTC
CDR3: CASSRTARNEQFF

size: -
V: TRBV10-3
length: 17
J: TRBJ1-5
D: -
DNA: TGTGCCATCTCGGGCGGGGATCGGGGTCAGTACAATCAGCCCCAGCATTTT
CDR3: CAISGGDRGQYNQPQHF

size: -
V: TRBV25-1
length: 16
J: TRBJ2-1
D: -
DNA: TGTGCCAGCAGTGGGATGGCTATCAGCTCCTACAATGAGCAGTTCTTC
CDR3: CASSGMAISSYNEQFF

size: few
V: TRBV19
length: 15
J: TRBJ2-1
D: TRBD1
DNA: TGTGCCAGTAGTTCGCGGACAGGGGACTACAATGAGCAGTTCTTC
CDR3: CASSSRTGDYNEQFF

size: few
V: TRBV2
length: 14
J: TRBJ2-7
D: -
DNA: TGTGCCAGCAGTTCTCCCCCGGGGAGCTACGAGCAGTACTTC
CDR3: CASSSPPGSYEQYF

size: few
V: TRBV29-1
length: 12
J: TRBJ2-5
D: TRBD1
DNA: TGCAGCGTGTACAGGGGGTCGGAGACCCAGTACTTC
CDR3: CSVYRGSETQYF

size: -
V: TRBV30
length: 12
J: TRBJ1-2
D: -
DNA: TGTGCCTGGAATAGGGTGGTGAATGGCTACACCTTC
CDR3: CAWNRVVNGYTF

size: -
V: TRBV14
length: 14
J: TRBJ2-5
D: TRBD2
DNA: TGTGCCAGCAGCCTAGAGCGGGAGTATAAGACCCAGTACTTC
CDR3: CASSLEREYKTQYF

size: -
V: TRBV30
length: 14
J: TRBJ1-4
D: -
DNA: TGTGCCTGGAGTTTCGGGCAGGGTTATGAAAAACTGTTTTTT
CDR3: CAWSFGQGYEKLFF

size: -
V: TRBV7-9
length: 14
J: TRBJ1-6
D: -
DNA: TGTGCCAGCAGCTTAGGCGGCTATAATTCACCCCTCCACTTT
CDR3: CASSLGGYNSPLHF

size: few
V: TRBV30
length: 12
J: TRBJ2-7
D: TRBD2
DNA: TGTGCTTCCGGGACTAGCGGGTACGAGCAGTACTTC
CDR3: CASGTSGYEQYF

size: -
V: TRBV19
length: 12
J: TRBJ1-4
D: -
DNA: TGTGCCAGTAGTCCATATCCTGGAAAACTGTTTTTT
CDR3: CASSPYPGKLFF

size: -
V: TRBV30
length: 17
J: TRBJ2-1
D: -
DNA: TGTGCCTGGAGTGTACAAGGGAGGGGGCCCCAAGACAATGAGCAGTTCTTC
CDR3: CAWSVQGRGPQDNEQFF